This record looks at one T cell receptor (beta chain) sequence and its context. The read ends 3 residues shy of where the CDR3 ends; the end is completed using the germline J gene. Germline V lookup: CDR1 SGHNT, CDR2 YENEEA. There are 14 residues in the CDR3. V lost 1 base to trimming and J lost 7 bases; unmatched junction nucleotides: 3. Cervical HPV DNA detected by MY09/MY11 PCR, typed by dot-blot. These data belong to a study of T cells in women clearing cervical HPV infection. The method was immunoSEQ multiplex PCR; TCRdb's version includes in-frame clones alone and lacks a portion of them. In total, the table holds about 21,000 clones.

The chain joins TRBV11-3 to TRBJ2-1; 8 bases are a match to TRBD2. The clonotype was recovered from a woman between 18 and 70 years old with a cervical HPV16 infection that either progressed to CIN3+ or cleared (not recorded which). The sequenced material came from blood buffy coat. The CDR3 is CASSLGERENEQFF. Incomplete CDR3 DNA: TGTGCCAGCAGCTTAGGGGAGCGGGAGAATGAG. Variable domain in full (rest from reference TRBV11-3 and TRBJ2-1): EAGVVQSPRYKIIEKKQPVAFWCNPISGHNTLYWYLQNLGQGPELLIRYENEEAVDDSQLPKDRFSAERLKGVDSTLKIQPAELGDSAVYLCASSLGERENEQFFGPGTRLTVL.